This TCR beta chain was sequenced in a study of T cell responses to AZD1222 COVID-19 vaccine. Study details: The study pooled second doses at about 4 or about 12 weeks.

The CDR3 length is 12 residues. CDR1 is LNHDA and CDR2 is SQIVND in the germline V gene (reference sequence). The trim removed 9 bases at V and 5 bases at J, leaving 5 bases unmatched. The table came from immunoSEQ multiplex PCR; TCRdb's copy has only in-frame clones and leaves some out. The table lists roughly 67,000 clones, around 88% of them singletons. With respect to this clone: Its antigen is undetermined.

Notes on the study in general: At 160-218 and 743-854, vaccine-associated CD4 TCRs were dominant, and they spanned spike.

The sample in question was peripheral blood, obtained on day 0 of AZD1222 vaccination. V gene TRBV19 combines with J gene TRBJ1-2, with 8 bases fitting TRBD1. The TCR originated in an adult in good health. The CDR3 loop reads CASYRQGYGYTF. The CDR3 DNA sequence: TGTGCCAGCTATCGACAGGGGTATGGCTACACCTTC.